These 15 T cell receptor beta chains share one sample of origin, sequenced in a study of regulatory T cells in long-lasting Graves disease. CDR3 regions were amplified by Arm-PCR using iRepertoire HTBI primers to build TCR beta libraries. One entry per CDR3 protein, called by TCRdb with MiXCR from the multiplex PCR reads. The repertoire includes some 500,000 distinct CDR3 sequences, roughly 12% of them detected once, and about 9.1% sits in the top ten. The time point was: newly diagnosed GD, antithyroid drugs for less than 3 months. From PBMCs, RNA was extracted and then used to make the TCR library. The same sample was also studied in work on T cells in Graves' hyperthyroidism and ophthalmopathy.

The material sequenced was peripheral blood mononuclear cells (PBMCs), taken at new diagnosis, from a patient treated with antithyroid drugs. Every receptor here comes from a man aged 30-40 years with Graves disease.

This clonotype was picked up many times. The rearrangement links TRBV27 to TRBJ2-7; 9 nucleotides match TRBD2. The CDR3 loop spans 15 amino acids. CDR1 is MNHEY and CDR2 is SMNVEV in the germline V gene (reference sequence). V lost 7 bases, J lost 2 bases, and 9 bases stayed unmatched. CDR3 loop: CASTVSGSAAYEQYF. CDR3 DNA sequence: TGTGCCAGCACCGTTAGCGGGAGTGCGGCCTACGAGCAGTACTTC.

This clonotype was counted at least ten times. This chain links TRBV20-1 with TRBJ2-2; D unresolved. CDR1 and CDR2 from the germline V gene are DFQATT and SNEGSKA (reference sequence). The CDR3 runs 13 residues. Trimming shortened V by 3 bases and J by 0 bases, and 5 bases separated the two germline ends. DNA of the CDR3: TGCAGTGCTAGTGTGCCGAACACCGGGGAGCTGTTTTTT. Amino acids: CSASVPNTGELFF.

This clonotype was counted many times. The chain couples TRBV6-5 to TRBJ2-5; no clear D gene. Germline V gene sequence: CDR1 MNHEY, CDR2 SVGAGI. This CDR3 contains 14 residues. V was pared by 2 bases and J by 2 bases, with 9 bases between. The CDR3 is CASSYPPAQETQYF. CDR3 DNA: TGTGCCAGCAGTTACCCCCCGGCTCAAGAGACCCAGTACTTC.

In this sample, this clonotype turned up many times. CDR3 in amino acids: CSGQTVQETQYF. The CDR3 nucleotides are TGCAGCGGGCAGACAGTACAAGAGACCCAGTACTTC. This rearrangement joins TRBV29-1 to TRBJ2-5; tentative D call: TRBD1 (5 bases). Germline V lookup: CDR1 SQVTM, CDR2 ANQGSEA. The CDR3 is made up of 12 amino acids. V shed 7 bases and J shed 2 bases, with 11 bases lying between them.

This clonotype turned up a few times. A much more abundant neighbour one base away suggests this may be a read error. The chain links TRBV3-1 to TRBJ2-1, with D unresolved. There are 15 residues in the CDR3. Germline V CDR1 and CDR2: LGHDT, YNNKEL (reference sequence). CDR3 amino acids: CASIPTRIGRNKQFF. The CDR3, as DNA: TGTGCCAGCATCCCTACGCGGATTGGGCGCAATAAGCAGTTCTTC.

Comment on this clonotype: Germline is not matched at one junction end, which may reflect a read error. This rearrangement joins TRBV5-1 to TRBJ2-5; TRBD2 matches 7 bases. From germline, CDR1 is SGHRS and CDR2 YFSETQ. The CDR3 extends over 16 amino acids. The CDR3 sequence: CASSLGGRGGRETQYF. Here the CDR3 DNA reads TGTGCCAGCAGCTTGGGGGGGAGGGGAGGGAGAGAGACCCAGTACTTC.

This clonotype was counted many times. This chain links TRBV3-1 with TRBJ1-1; D call uncertain. Germline CDR1 is LGHDT and CDR2 is YNNKEL (reference sequence). V was cut by 1 base and J by 4 bases, with 10 bases left in between. CDR3 size: 14 residues. This CDR3 reads CASSQGVIGTEAFF. CDR3 DNA: TGTGCCAGCAGCCAAGGGGTAATCGGCACTGAAGCTTTCTTT.

Comment on this clonotype: One base away lies a much larger clone, so this may be a sequencing read error. The rearrangement links TRBV2 to TRBJ1-1; D not certain. The CDR3 is made up of 14 amino acids. Germline loops: CDR1 SNHLY, CDR2 FYNNEI. The DNA of the CDR3 is TGTGCCAGCAGTGGGGAGGATGGGAACGCTGAAGCTTTCTTT. Protein product: CASSGEDGNAEAFF.

This chain uses TRBV5-6 with TRBJ2-3; D perhaps matches TRBD2 (6 bases). The CDR3 has 12 amino acids. Germline V gene data show CDR1 as SGHDT and CDR2 as YYEEEE. Trimming shortened V by 7 bases and J by 4 bases, and 10 bases separated the two germline ends. CDR3 loop: CASAEGADTQYF. The DNA for the CDR3 is TGTGCCAGCGCGGAGGGCGCAGATACGCAGTATTTT. The full variable domain, in which reference TRBV5-6 and TRBJ2-3 provide the parts outside the CDR3, is DAGVTQSPTHLIKTRGQQVTLRCSPKSGHDTVSWYQQALGQGPQFIFQYYEEEERQRGNFPDRFSGHQFPNYSSELNVNALLLGDSALYLCASAEGADTQYFGPGTRLTVL.

This clonotype was seen more than once but under ten times. The genes are TRBV5-6 and TRBJ1-6; 8 bases are shared with TRBD1. Germline V gene lookup returns CDR1 SGHDT and CDR2 YYEEEE. The trim removed 3 bases at V and 7 bases at J, leaving 6 bases unmatched. This CDR3 region has 15 residues. CDR3 sequence reads: CASSWGPGGNSPLHF. For the CDR3, the DNA is TGTGCCAGCAGCTGGGGTCCAGGGGGCAATTCACCCCTCCACTTT.

The chain carries TRBV25-1 and TRBJ1-1; a possible D gene is TRBD1 (5 bases). Germline V gene data show CDR1 as MGHDK and CDR2 as SYGVNS. Trimming left V 1 base short and J 3 bases short, with 6 bases between. This CDR3 spans 13 amino acids. This CDR3 reads CASSEFRDTEAFF. CDR3 nucleotide sequence: TGTGCCAGCAGTGAATTCAGGGACACTGAAGCTTTCTTT.

V usage is TRBV12-3 or TRBV12-4 and J usage is TRBJ2-2, with 7 bases lining up with TRBD2. The CDR3 extends over 17 amino acids. Trimming removed 6 bases from V and 6 bases from J; junction bases left unmatched: 16. The CDR3 spells CASSVDGRLAGAGELFF. The CDR3 coding sequence is TGTGCCAGCAGCGTAGACGGGAGGCTGGCGGGAGCCGGGGAGCTGTTTTTT.

This clonotype came up a few times. The chain recombines TRBV12-3 or TRBV12-4 with TRBJ1-1, with D possibly being TRBD1 (5 bases). This CDR3 is built from 16 residues. V was pared by 6 bases and J by 2 bases, with 19 bases between. CDR3 amino acids: CASRALEGRQNTEAFF. The CDR3 nucleotides are TGTGCCAGCAGAGCCCTTGAGGGACGGCAAAACACTGAAGCTTTCTTT.

Many counts were recorded for this clonotype. This sequence joins TRBV7-9 and TRBJ2-7; D call uncertain. The CDR3 is 12 amino acids. Germline V lookup: CDR1 SEHNR, CDR2 FQNEAQ (reference sequence). Deletions cut 5 bases from V and 6 bases from J, with 11 bases between. The CDR3 coding sequence is TGTGCCAGCAGCCCTGTTCTAGGCGAGCAGTACTTC. Translating it yields CASSPVLGEQYF.

This chain connects TRBV11-2 to TRBJ1-1, with 7 bases identical to TRBD1. With 1 base clipped from V and 5 bases from J, the junction kept 13 bases outside the gene matches. Germline CDR1 reads SGHAT; CDR2 reads FQNNGV. The CDR3 loop spans 17 amino acids. The CDR3, as DNA: TGTGCCAGCAGCTTAGTAGGACGGACAGGTCTGCGAACTGAAGCTTTCTTT. Amino acid sequence: CASSLVGRTGLRTEAFF.